This TCR beta chain was found in a study of PD-L1 blockade in urothelial cancer. About the research overall: Between 0 and 3 chemotherapy regimens preceded treatment for each patient. The analyses of blood took place 3 weeks (second dose) and 6 weeks after treatment start. Study-wide findings and caveats: A below-median TCR clonality in blood before treatment predicted better survival.

The time point denotes: peripheral blood 6 weeks after treatment start. For each patient, 1 to 8 samples were obtained, pretreatment and on-treatment. The V segment lost 9 bases and the J segment 10 bases; nucleotides outside the gene matches: 12. The CDR3 contains 15 residues. Germline-derived CDR1 and CDR2 are MRHNA and SNTAGT. The repertoire was sequenced with immunoSEQ multiplex PCR; TCRdb's copy has only in-frame clones and lacks some. The table shows roughly 45,000 clones, with about four fifths occurring only once. Details on this clone: The antigen remains unidentified.

The receptor's source is a man between 60 and 75 years old with urothelial cancer. Sample: PBMCs, taken around atezolizumab (anti-PD-L1) treatment. The rearrangement links TRBV6-4 to TRBJ2-1; the match to TRBD2 covers 13 bases. The CDR3 loop is CASRRTSGGGEEQFF. CDR3 nucleotide sequence: TGTGCCAGTCGTAGGACTAGCGGGGGCGGAGAAGAGCAGTTCTTC.